What follows is one TCR beta chain and its context. The data derive from a study of T-cell memory formation after mild COVID-19. Study at large: There were largely donor-specific TCR clusters.

The CDR3 is 14 residues long. CDR1 and CDR2 from the germline V gene are SGHAT and FQNNGV. Trimming removed 3 bases from V and 2 bases from J, with 10 bases in between. TCRdb redid the calling of the 5' RACE reads with MiXCR, one entry per CDR3 protein. Among 410,000 or so distinct CDR3 sequences listed, under 25% were seen once. The chain is built from TRBV11-2 and TRBJ2-5; D is perhaps TRBD2 (6 bases). The sequence was obtained from an adult woman who had mild COVID-19 (a few samples of this study predate the infection). Cell type and time point are not known. The sequencing input was PBMCs or a T cell subset sorted from them (not recorded which). Here the CDR3 reads CASSLELAQETQYF. Written as DNA, the CDR3 is TGTGCCAGCAGCTTGGAACTAGCACAAGAGACCCAGTACTTC. The full variable domain, rest sourced from reference TRBV11-2 and TRBJ2-5, is EAGVAQSPRYKIIEKRQSVAFWCNPISGHATLYWYQQILGQGPKLLIQFQNNGVVDDSQLPKDRFSAERLKGVDSTLKIQPAKLEDSAVYLCASSLELAQETQYFGPGTRLLVL.